This TCR beta chain emerged from a study of CD8 T cells in ankylosing spondylitis (TCRdb year 2017). In terms of the full investigation: T cell receptor beta repertoires were profiled in healthy donors and ankylosing spondylitis patients so that disease-linked TCR variants could be found. The full study cohort was made up of roughly 25 ankylosing spondylitis patients and 108 healthy donors. Peripheral blood was sampled, and synovial fluid was also collected from ankylosing spondylitis patients.

Sequencing instrument: Illumina HiSeq 2500. Quantitative 5'-RACE with molecular barcodes was used to prepare TCR beta libraries. The paper's processing steps were these. A new computational method, built on a probabilistic model of VDJ rearrangement, was used to identify disease-linked TCR variants. TCRdb handled the public reads itself, with Q25 trimming in fastp and clone calling in MiXCR, and kept productive beta chains. Every entry covers one CDR3 protein and lists the most common genes and DNA from its rows. Here the V and J calls rest on TCRdb's processing, not on the authors' analysis. The sample table lists over 700,000 distinct CDR3 sequences, about 20% of them with a count of one. In total, the top ten clones hold about a fifth of the sample. For this clonotype: Its specific antigen is unknown. No much larger clonotype is one base removed from it; base qualities were not supplied.

Broader findings and caveats from the paper: Some TCR beta motif variants had previously been reported in synovial fluid and blood of reactive arthritis patients, which suggested common disease-initiation mechanisms. Blood from ankylosing spondylitis patients appeared to be characterized by a TCR beta motif composed of 7 to 9 highly homologous amino acid variants. The disease-linked clones were reported as significantly enriched in matched synovial fluid samples from ankylosing spondylitis patients. A CD8+ phenotype was shown by the disease-linked clones, which were found at relatively low frequencies in peripheral blood.

The CDR3, cysteine through phenylalanine, is 12 amino acids long. The CDR3 DNA has 36 bases and is translated from base 1. Relative to germline, V is missing 5 bases and J is missing 4 bases, with 2 bases of the junction outside any gene match. From a lookup of the germline V gene, CDR1 and CDR2 are SQVTM and ANQGSEA. This receptor was obtained from a male donor with ankylosing spondylitis. The rearranged segments are TRBV29-1 and TRBJ2-3; 8 central bases correspond to TRBD2. The sequencing sample was made of blood, either unsorted or a sorted T cell fraction (not recorded which). The DNA sequence follows: TGCAGCGTTACAGCGGGGGCAGATACGCAGTATTTT. Its product reads: CSVTAGADTQYF.